The next 25 T cell receptor beta chains were all read from a single sample in a study of T cell responses to AZD1222 COVID-19 vaccine. The method was immunoSEQ multiplex PCR; TCRdb's version includes in-frame clones alone and lacks a portion of them. This sample has roughly 140,000 clones, with 75% to 95% found just once. This sample comprised peripheral blood, obtained 28 days after the second AZD1222 dose. The receptor set was obtained from an adult who received the AZD1222 COVID-19 vaccine.

V usage is TRBV2 and J usage is TRBJ2-1, with D possibly being TRBD2 (5 bases). The CDR3 contains 16 residues. Trimming took 0 bases from V and 7 from J, leaving 16 bases between them. CDR1 is SNHLY, CDR2 FYNNEI, per germline. The DNA for the CDR3 is TGTGCCAGCAGTGAAGCAAGGCTACCCGGCGGGAATGAGCAGTTCTTC. This codes for CASSEARLPGGNEQFF. Full variable domain (rest looked up from reference TRBV2 and TRBJ2-1): EPEVTQTPSHQVTQMGQEVILRCVPISNHLYFYWYRQILGQKVEFLVSFYNNEISEKSEIFDDQFSVERPDGSNFTLKIRSTKLEDSAMYFCASSEARLPGGNEQFFGPGTRLTVL.

This chain links TRBV27 with TRBJ1-2; D gene unclear. From germline, CDR1 is MNHEY and CDR2 SMNVEV (reference sequence). The CDR3 is made up of 14 amino acids. Between the trimmed V and J ends, which lost 5 bases and 4 bases, there was a span of 14 bases. The CDR3 sequence: CASSPDERGYGYTF. CDR3 in DNA: TGTGCCAGCAGTCCGGACGAAAGAGGCTATGGCTACACCTTC.

The chain has TRBV7-2 and TRBJ2-1; TRBD2 matches at 10 bases. The CDR3 is made up of 16 amino acids. V lost 1 base to trimming and J lost 8 bases; unmatched junction nucleotides: 8. Germline V gene lookup returns CDR1 SGHTA and CDR2 FQGNSA. CDR3 in DNA: TGTGCCAGCAGCTTAGGGGCTAGCGGGAGATCTGATGAGCAGTTCTTC. Its protein is CASSLGASGRSDEQFF.

J is TRBJ1-2 and V is TRBV5-6; D ambiguous. The germline V gene has CDR1 SGHDT and CDR2 YYEEEE. V was trimmed by 0 bases and J by 6 bases, leaving 12 bases between them. The CDR3 has 14 residues. This CDR3 is CASSLGRERDGYTF. For the CDR3, the DNA is TGTGCCAGCAGCTTGGGCCGGGAAAGGGATGGCTACACCTTC.

This clone was picked up one time. The V gene is TRBV12-5, the J gene TRBJ1-5; D is undetermined. CDR1 is LGHNT, CDR2 FRNRAP, per germline. The V end lost 6 bases, the J end lost 4 bases, and 4 bases lay between the germline ends. The CDR3 is 11 residues long. CDR3 nucleotides: TGTGCTAGTGGCCCGAATCAGCCCCAGCATTTT. It specifies CASGPNQPQHF.

The chain has TRBV5-4 and TRBJ2-1; 13 bases are shared with TRBD2. This CDR3 is built from 17 residues. After removal of 1 base from V and 8 bases from J, the junction contained 9 bases not matched to a gene. Germline lookup yields CDR1 SGHNT and CDR2 YYREEE (reference sequence). The CDR3 loop is CASSLLHGTSGIDEQFF. The CDR3 DNA sequence: TGTGCCAGCAGCTTGTTACATGGGACTAGCGGGATCGATGAGCAGTTCTTC.

This rearrangement joins TRBV10-3 to TRBJ2-1, with unresolved D. Trimming stripped 0 bases from V and 5 bases from J, with 11 bases between. The germline V gene encodes CDR1 ENHRY and CDR2 SYGVKD. There are 15 residues in the CDR3. The CDR3 reads CAISESLRDNNEQFF. CDR3 DNA sequence: TGTGCCATCAGTGAGTCTCTTCGCGACAACAATGAGCAGTTCTTC.

This chain connects TRBV5-1 to TRBJ2-7; 9 bases match TRBD2. CDR1 is SGHRS, CDR2 YFSETQ, per germline. The V segment lost 4 bases and the J segment 2 bases; nucleotides outside the gene matches: 4. The length of the CDR3 is 14 residues. The CDR3 sequence is CASSLRLAAYEQYF. CDR3 DNA: TGCGCCAGCAGCCTAAGACTAGCGGCCTACGAGCAGTACTTC.

V is TRBV27 and J is TRBJ1-1; D gene ambiguous. The length of the CDR3 is 11 residues. From germline, CDR1 is MNHEY and CDR2 SMNVEV (reference sequence). V lost 8 bases, J lost 4 bases, and 8 bases lay in between. CDR3 DNA sequence: TGTGCCAGCCGATTCGCCACTGAAGCTTTCTTT. This codes for CASRFATEAFF.

The V gene is TRBV7-6, the J gene TRBJ2-3; the D gene is possibly TRBD1 (6 bases). CDR1 SGHVS and CDR2 FNYEAQ come from the germline V gene. This CDR3 has 16 residues. Trimming cost V 4 bases and J 1 base, with 15 bases left between them. This chain's CDR3 is CASSYQGRGRTDTQYF. In nucleotides, the CDR3 is TGTGCCAGCAGCTACCAGGGCAGGGGTCGCACAGATACGCAGTATTTT.

This sequence joins TRBV6-5 and TRBJ1-1; D is uncertain. CDR3 length: 11 amino acids. From germline, CDR1 is MNHEY and CDR2 SVGAGI. Deletions cut 6 bases from V and 4 bases from J, with 6 bases between. Here the CDR3 DNA reads TGTGCCAGCAGGACTCTCACTGAAGCTTTCTTT. Translating gives CASRTLTEAFF.

This rearrangement joins TRBV30 to TRBJ1-2; a possible D gene is TRBD1 (5 bases). V was cut by 8 bases and J by 6 bases, with 19 bases left in between. The CDR3 spans 13 residues. Germline V gives CDR1 GTSNPN, CDR2 SVGIG (reference sequence). The DNA for the CDR3 is TGTGCCCGGCCGAACTCATGGGGGAATGGCTACACCTTC. Amino acids: CARPNSWGNGYTF.

V is TRBV29-1 and J is TRBJ2-7; D not resolved. Per germline, CDR1 SQVTM and CDR2 ANQGSEA. The CDR3 loop spans 15 amino acids. The V and J ends lost 1 base and 5 bases respectively, with 18 bases between them. CDR3 sequence (DNA): TGCAGCGTTGAAGGGTCAGTGGAGTCAGTTAACGAGCAGTACTTC. Its translation is CSVEGSVESVNEQYF.

The rearrangement links TRBV11-3 to TRBJ2-1; 14 nucleotides match TRBD2. This CDR3 has 17 residues. The ends lost 1 base at V and 6 bases at J; junction bases unmatched: 5. Germline V CDR1 and CDR2: SGHNT, YENEEA. In DNA, the CDR3 is TGTGCCAGCAGCTTAGGGGTAGGGACTAGCGGGAGCAATGAGCAGTTCTTC. It codes for CASSLGVGTSGSNEQFF.

This sequence joins TRBV28 and TRBJ1-5; TRBD1 aligns across 9 bases. Germline-derived CDR1 and CDR2 are MDHEN and SYDVKM. J lost 0 bases, V lost 3 bases, and 6 bases had no gene match. The length of the CDR3 is 17 residues. The CDR3 sequence is CASSFAGGQGSNQPQHF. The CDR3 DNA sequence: TGTGCCAGCAGTTTCGCAGGGGGACAGGGTAGCAATCAGCCCCAGCATTTT. The whole variable domain, filled in from reference TRBV28 and TRBJ1-5, reads DVKVTQSSRYLVKRTGEKVFLECVQDMDHENMFWYRQDPGLGLRLIYFSYDVKMKEKGDIPEGYSVSREKKERFSLILESASTNQTSMYLCASSFAGGQGSNQPQHFGDGTRLSIL.

The V call is TRBV2, the J call TRBJ1-5, with 8 bases lining up with TRBD1. With 2 bases clipped from V and 4 bases from J, the junction kept 13 bases outside the gene matches. The CDR3 contains 18 residues. Germline-derived CDR1 and CDR2 are SNHLY and FYNNEI. The CDR3 region is CASSERRTGYGPNQPQHF. DNA for the CDR3: TGTGCCAGCAGTGAACGCCGGACAGGGTACGGTCCTAATCAGCCCCAGCATTTT.

The rearrangement links TRBV30 to TRBJ1-2; TRBD1 matches 7 bases. V was clipped by 2 bases and J by 6 bases; unmatched bases: 9. The CDR3 is 14 residues long. Germline V CDR1 and CDR2: GTSNPN, SVGIG (reference sequence). The chain's CDR3 is CAWSFGTASHGYTF. DNA for the CDR3: TGTGCCTGGAGTTTTGGGACAGCGAGTCATGGCTACACCTTC.

The rearrangement uses TRBV28 and TRBJ1-4, with a possible D match to TRBD1 (5 bases). Between the trimmed V and J ends, which lost 6 bases and 5 bases, there was a span of 13 bases. CDR1 is MDHEN, CDR2 SYDVKM, per germline. The CDR3 has 14 amino acids. CDR3 DNA sequence: TGTGCCAGCAGGGTCGACAGACTGAATGAAAAACTGTTTTTT. It codes for CASRVDRLNEKLFF.

CDR3: CATGRMNTEAFF. The CDR3 DNA reads as TGTGCCACGGGAAGGATGAACACTGAAGCTTTCTTT. The chain joins TRBV6-5 to TRBJ1-1; D is ambiguous. The CDR3 sequence is 12 residues long. The V gene lost 10 bases and the J gene lost 0 bases, with 9 bases spanning the gap. CDR1 and CDR2 from the germline V gene are MNHEY and SVGAGI.

This clone occurred once. DNA of the CDR3: TGTGCCAGCAGCTCAGAAGGCGGGAGCTCCTACAATGAGCAGTTCTTC. Its translation is CASSSEGGSSYNEQFF. The V and J genes are TRBV7-6 and TRBJ2-1; TRBD2 aligns across 7 bases. The V gene's germline CDR1 is SGHVS and CDR2 FNYEAQ. The CDR3 has 16 residues. The V and J ends lost 4 bases and 0 bases, in that order; junction bases with no gene match: 6.

The chain recombines TRBV4-1 with TRBJ1-1; no definite D call. There are 15 residues in the CDR3. Germline V CDR1 and CDR2: MGHRA, YSYEKL. The germline V and J ends were trimmed by 0 bases and 3 bases, with 11 bases remaining between them. The CDR3 DNA is TGCGCCAGCAGCCAAGATAGCAGGAGGTACACTGAAGCTTTCTTT. Translation gives CASSQDSRRYTEAFF.

A word on this clone: A junction boundary mismatches the germline segment, possibly from a read error. The rearrangement joins TRBV9 to TRBJ1-2; possible D gene TRBD1, 5 bases. The CDR3 has 13 amino acids. Germline V gene data show CDR1 as SGDLS and CDR2 as YYNGEE. As DNA, the CDR3 is TGTGCCACCAGCCAGGGCACGGCCTATGGCTACACCTTC. Its protein product is CATSQGTAYGYTF.

The chain couples TRBV3-1 (or the pseudogene TRBV3-2) to TRBJ1-2; D uncertain. Germline lookup yields CDR1 LGHDT and CDR2 YNNKEL (reference sequence). CDR3 length: 14 residues. The ends were cut back, 4 bases at V and 4 bases at J, with 13 bases in the middle. The CDR3 is CASSPSIKSYGYTF. The CDR3 DNA reads TGTGCCAGCAGCCCTTCGATCAAATCCTATGGCTACACCTTC.

The rearrangement uses TRBV15 and TRBJ2-1; the D is unclear. Germline V gene sequence: CDR1 LNHNV, CDR2 YYDKDF (reference sequence). The CDR3 loop spans 16 amino acids. V lost 0 bases to trimming and J lost 7 bases, with 16 bases between them. DNA for the CDR3: TGTGCCACCAGCAGAGATCCGGCCATAAGGCCGAATGAGCAGTTCTTC. This translates into CATSRDPAIRPNEQFF.

This chain uses TRBV2 with TRBJ2-7, with unresolved D. Germline V gene sequence: CDR1 SNHLY, CDR2 FYNNEI. V was clipped by 2 bases and J by 2 bases, with 7 bases between them. This CDR3 contains 13 residues. The chain's CDR3 is CASSESLTYEQYF. CDR3 DNA: TGTGCCAGCAGTGAAAGCCTGACCTACGAGCAGTACTTC.